The 22 T cell receptor beta chains given below trace back to one sample, sequenced in a study of post-analysis software for immune sequencing data. Study-level findings and limits: Four to six TRBV segments appeared more often in patients than in controls, and TRBV5-6, TRBV5-1 and TRBV20-1 were among these.

Presence of unique molecular identifiers characterized the TCR beta cDNA libraries. TCRdb itself ran the PCR reads through MiXCR, one entry per CDR3 protein. The table shows about half a million distinct CDR3 sequences, with under 55% occurring only once. These receptors are not linked to any known antigen. Sequencing was done on a sample of blood. These receptor sequences come from a girl aged 5-17 years with multiple sclerosis.

With regard to this clonotype: One junction end does not reproduce the germline sequence, and a read error may be involved. This chain links TRBV12-3 or TRBV12-4 with TRBJ2-3; D is unclear. The CDR3 runs to 15 residues. Written as DNA, the CDR3 is TGTGCCAGCAGTTTTGGGGTAGGGCAAGCAGATACGGAGTATTTT. Translating it yields CASSFGVGQADTEYF.

This clonotype turned up a few times. The chain uses TRBV20-1 and TRBJ2-7, with D hard to call. Trimming removed 1 base from V and 7 bases from J, with 11 bases in between. CDR1 is DFQATT, CDR2 SNEGSKA, per germline (reference sequence). The CDR3 is made up of 12 amino acids. Here the CDR3 DNA reads TGCAGTGCTAGAGCCTCGGGCTGGGAGCAGTACTTC. Protein product: CSARASGWEQYF.

The chain is built from TRBV7-2 and TRBJ2-5; TRBD2 aligns across 7 bases. Germline V gene lookup returns CDR1 SGHTA and CDR2 FQGNSA. V lost 3 bases to trimming and J lost 1 base; unmatched junction nucleotides: 5. The CDR3 is 15 residues long. This chain's CDR3 is CASSFASGTQETQYF. The CDR3, as DNA: TGTGCCAGCAGCTTCGCCAGCGGGACCCAAGAGACCCAGTACTTC. Supplemented by reference TRBV7-2 and TRBJ2-5, the full variable domain reads GAGVSQSPSNKVTEKGKDVELRCDPISGHTALYWYRQSLGQGLEFLIYFQGNSAPDKSGLPSDRFSAERTGGSVSTLTIQRTQQEDSAVYLCASSFASGTQETQYFGPGTRLLVL.

This clonotype was detected only a few times. The CDR3 loop reads CASSPGSQGETQYF. The DNA of the CDR3 is TGTGCCAGCAGCCCAGGGTCACAGGGCGAGACCCAGTACTTC. V is TRBV7-2 and J is TRBJ2-5; tentatively, D is TRBD1 (6 bases). Germline CDR1 reads SGHTA; CDR2 reads FQGNSA. V gave up 5 bases and J gave up 5 bases, with 15 bases separating them. The CDR3 is made up of 14 amino acids.

The chain couples TRBV11-2 to TRBJ2-1; 10 bases match TRBD1. CDR1 is SGHAT and CDR2 is FQNNGV in the germline V gene. The CDR3 totals 15 residues. J was trimmed by 3 bases and V by 3 bases; bases with no gene match: 2. CDR3 bases: TGTGCCAGCAGCTTCGGGACAGGGGACTACAATGAGCAGTTCTTC. Amino acid sequence: CASSFGTGDYNEQFF.

This clonotype was counted only a few times. The chain is built from TRBV6-5 and TRBJ2-5; 9 nucleotides line up with TRBD2. The germline V gene has CDR1 MNHEY and CDR2 SVGAGI. The ends lost 0 bases at V and 1 base at J; junction bases unmatched: 3. The CDR3 totals 16 residues. In DNA, the CDR3 is TGTGCCAGCAGTTACTCGCGGGAGGGATTCCAAGAGACCCAGTACTTC. This gives the protein CASSYSREGFQETQYF.

This chain uses TRBV20-1 with TRBJ2-5; 9 bases are a match to TRBD2. The CDR3 spans 13 residues. V shed 8 bases, J shed 5 bases, and the junction held 9 bases outside the gene matches. Germline lookup yields CDR1 DFQATT and CDR2 SNEGSKA (reference sequence). This CDR3 reads CSSPAGGGETQYF. DNA of the CDR3: TGCAGTTCCCCAGCGGGAGGAGGGGAGACCCAGTACTTC.

Notes on this clonotype: At one end the junction does not follow the germline gene, possibly because of a read error. The rearrangement uses TRBV6-5 and TRBJ2-3; D is undetermined. This CDR3 has 13 amino acids. From germline, CDR1 is MNHEY and CDR2 SVGAGI. CDR3 protein: CANPSSWGDTQYF. In DNA form, the CDR3 reads TGCGCCAACCCGAGTAGCTGGGGAGATACGCAGTATTTT.

CDR3 amino acids: CASSYSRAGYQETQYF. Here the CDR3 DNA reads TGTGCCAGCAGTTACTCCAGGGCCGGGTACCAAGAGACCCAGTACTTC. The chain joins TRBV6-6 to TRBJ2-5, with a tentative D call TRBD1 (5 bases). V was trimmed by 0 bases and J by 0 bases, leaving 11 bases between them. Germline-derived CDR1 and CDR2 are MNHNY and SVGAGI (reference sequence). This CDR3 is built from 16 residues.

The rearrangement links TRBV12-3 or TRBV12-4 to TRBJ2-7; 7 nucleotides match TRBD1. After removal of 8 bases from V and 6 bases from J, the junction contained 4 bases not matched to a gene. The CDR3 is 11 amino acids. The CDR3 spells CASGRTGEQYF. The CDR3 DNA reads as TGTGCCAGCGGTCGGACAGGCGAGCAGTACTTC.

This clonotype was seen just once. The rearrangement links TRBV12-3 or TRBV12-4 to TRBJ2-1, with no clear D. The CDR3 is made up of 13 amino acids. Deletions cut 8 bases from V and 10 bases from J, with 18 bases between. The CDR3 here is CASRLKGKGEQFF. CDR3 bases: TGTGCCAGCCGGCTAAAAGGGAAGGGAGAGCAGTTCTTC.

Only a few counts were recorded for this clonotype. The chain has TRBV12-3 or TRBV12-4 and TRBJ2-7; D is uncertain. This CDR3 contains 14 residues. V lost 5 bases and J lost 3, with 14 bases in between. The CDR3: CASSLRTKIYEQYF. DNA for the CDR3: TGTGCCAGCAGTCTCCGGACGAAAATCTACGAGCAGTACTTC.

This clonotype was counted between two and nine times. V gene TRBV9 combines with J gene TRBJ2-1; D not resolved. The germline gives CDR1 SGDLS, CDR2 YYNGEE. This CDR3 has 17 amino acids. Trimming shortened V by 0 bases and J by 0 bases, and 13 bases separated the two germline ends. The CDR3 region is CASSVGVAASSYNEQFF. CDR3 DNA: TGTGCCAGCAGCGTAGGGGTAGCCGCTAGCTCCTACAATGAGCAGTTCTTC. Drawing the rest from reference TRBV9 and TRBJ2-1, the complete variable domain is DSGVTQTPKHLITATGQRVTLRCSPRSGDLSVYWYQQSLDQGLQFLIQYYNGEERAKGNILERFSAQQFPDLHSELNLSSLELGDSALYFCASSVGVAASSYNEQFFGPGTRLTVL.

This sequence joins TRBV7-9 and TRBJ1-6; 10 bases are shared with TRBD1. Trimming cost V 4 bases and J 9 bases; bases outside gene matches: 6. The CDR3 consists of 15 residues. CDR1 and CDR2 from the germline V gene are SEHNR and FQNEAQ (reference sequence). CDR3 nucleotides: TGTGCCAGCAGCTCAGAGACAGGGGGCGGTTCACCCCTCCACTTT. Its protein is CASSSETGGGSPLHF. Full variable domain (remainder filled in from reference TRBV7-9 and TRBJ1-6): DTGVSQNPRHKITKRGQNVTFRCDPISEHNRLYWYRQTLGQGPEFLTYFQNEAQLEKSRLLSDRFSAERPKGSFSTLEIQRTEQGDSAMYLCASSSETGGGSPLHFGNGTRLTVT.

This chain uses TRBV5-4 with TRBJ2-5; D perhaps matches TRBD2 (5 bases). The end of the DNA is better explained by TRBJ2-7, so the J call may be wrong. This CDR3 is 14 amino acids long. Germline V gene data show CDR1 as SGHNT and CDR2 as YYREEE (reference sequence). The CDR3: CASSSDLLNYEQYF. CDR3 nucleotide sequence: TGTGCCAGCAGCTCGGACTTATTGAATTACGAGCAGTACTTC.

The rearrangement joins TRBV30 to TRBJ2-1; D unresolved. The CDR3 contains 15 residues. Deletions cut 0 bases from V and 1 base from J, with 10 bases between. The germline V gene encodes CDR1 GTSNPN and CDR2 SVGIG (reference sequence). The chain's CDR3 is CAWSVSSGSYNEQFF. The CDR3 nucleotides are TGTGCCTGGAGTGTTTCCTCGGGTTCCTACAATGAGCAGTTCTTC.

The chain is built from TRBV7-2 and TRBJ2-5; 7 nucleotides match TRBD1. CDR3 length equals 16 residues. V dropped 2 bases and J dropped 3; count of bases not matched to a gene: 9. CDR1 SGHTA and CDR2 FQGNSA come from the germline V gene. CDR3 in amino acids: CASSLFGTANEETQYF. The CDR3, as DNA: TGTGCCAGCAGCTTATTTGGGACAGCCAACGAAGAGACCCAGTACTTC.

The J gene is TRBJ1-5, the V gene TRBV12-3 or TRBV12-4, with D unclear. Deletions cut 1 base from V and 4 bases from J, with 5 bases between. The CDR3 extends over 13 amino acids. CDR3 in DNA: TGTGCCAGCAGTTTAGGGGATAATCAGCCCCAGCATTTT. Its translation: CASSLGDNQPQHF.

The V gene is TRBV12-5, the J gene TRBJ2-1, with TRBD2 matching over 8 bases. This CDR3 has 17 residues. Germline CDR1 and CDR2: LGHNT and FRNRAP. Trimming removed 2 bases from V and 7 bases from J; junction bases left unmatched: 13. The DNA for the CDR3 is TGTGCTAGTGGTTTGCACCTTAGCGGGAAGCTCGGAAATGAGCAGTTCTTC. It yields the protein CASGLHLSGKLGNEQFF. The full variable domain, rest sourced from reference TRBV12-5 and TRBJ2-1, is DARVTQTPRHKVTEMGQEVTMRCQPILGHNTVFWYRQTMMQGLELLAYFRNRAPLDDSGMPKDRFSAEMPDATLATLKIQPSEPRDSAVYFCASGLHLSGKLGNEQFFGPGTRLTVL.

This clonotype was recorded a few times. V is TRBV7-8 and J is TRBJ1-1; D remains unclear. Per germline, CDR1 SGHVS and CDR2 FQNEAQ. The CDR3 has 11 amino acids. Trimming took off 5 bases at V and 8 bases at J, with 9 bases between the two ends. The CDR3, as DNA: TGTGCCAGCAGCCTTAGTTCCGAAGCTTTCTTT. The encoded protein is CASSLSSEAFF.

The CDR3 protein is CASSQARASHGYTF. CDR3 in DNA: TGCGCCAGCAGCCAGGCACGCGCGTCCCATGGCTACACCTTC. V is TRBV4-1 and J is TRBJ1-2; D ambiguous. The germline V gene has CDR1 MGHRA and CDR2 YSYEKL. The CDR3 is 14 amino acids. V dropped 3 bases and J dropped 6 bases, with 14 bases sitting between them.

This clonotype was seen more than once but under ten times. The chain couples TRBV20-1 to TRBJ2-1; the D gene is possibly TRBD2 (6 bases). Germline lookup yields CDR1 DFQATT and CDR2 SNEGSKA (reference sequence). The CDR3 is 13 residues long. Trimming pared 3 bases from V and 5 bases from J, leaving 11 bases between. CDR3 bases: TGCAGTGCTAGTCTAGCGCGGCACAATGAGCAGTTCTTC. This encodes CSASLARHNEQFF.